This TCR beta chain is drawn from a study of human T cells and chemical hapten exposure. TCRdb reprocessed the RACE reads with MiXCR, giving one entry per CDR3 protein. The profile covers roughly 180,000 distinct CDR3 sequences, with roughly 15% appearing a single time and 1.7% taken by the ten largest. This clonotype was detected ten times or more. Stated time point: patch test 1, 2 weeks after DPC sensitization. Regarding treatment: therapeutic diphenylcyclopropenone sensitization with weekly scalp DPC. The TCR sequence derives from a woman aged 30 to 39 with alopecia areata. Some clones in this sample may be carry-over from other donors' samples. The starting material was whole blood, obtained in connection with sensitization to the hapten diphenylcyclopropenone (DPC).

The CDR3 here is CASSFGPLTSGNNEQFF. CDR3 bases: TGTGCCAGCAGCTTTGGACCCCTCACTAGCGGGAACAATGAGCAGTTCTTC. The chain employs TRBV5-4 and TRBJ2-1; 10 bases agree with TRBD2. The V gene end was trimmed by 2 bases and the J gene end by 5 bases; junction bases not matched to a gene: 10. The CDR3 has 17 residues. Germline CDR1 and CDR2: SGHNT and YYREEE (reference sequence).